The clone carrying this T cell receptor beta chain was seen a few times. The antigen remains unidentified. This entry comes from a study of beta chain features in type 1 diabetes. General study points: All four CD4+ subsets from Type 1 diabetes patients carried moderately but significantly shorter TCRB CDR3s.

CD4+ naive, central memory, regulatory and stem cell-like memory cells were sorted via CD45RO/CCR7/CD25/CD127/CD95/CD27. The CDR3 sequence is 15 residues long. V shed 2 bases and J shed 6 bases, with 13 bases lying between them. Germline lookup yields CDR1 MDHEN and CDR2 SYDVKM. The whole isolated RNA underwent reverse transcription, so sequencing captured expressed TCRB transcripts. The average output of naive, central memory and regulatory T cell samples was about 3.57 million reads. Libraries were prepared by immunoSEQ multiplex PCR; TCRdb keeps only in-frame clonotypes and omits some of them. The sample yields 200,000 to 300,000 clones, approximately 15% seen once.

The sample was naive CD4+ T cells from blood. V usage is TRBV28 and J usage is TRBJ2-2; perhaps TRBD1 as D (6 bases). The source of this sequence is a man aged 25-45 years with type 1 diabetes. DNA of the CDR3: TGTGCCAGCAGTTTACCCAGGGGAGTGGCCGGGGAGCTGTTTTTT. This translates into CASSLPRGVAGELFF.